The entry that follows covers one TCR beta chain sequence. Its antigen is currently unknown. The entry originates in a study of identical twins. Study-level findings and limits: Out-of-frame alpha sequences common to twins exhibited an excess of low generation probability. Abundant beta clonotypes from cord blood had fewer insertions, unlike memory repertoires, which showed none.

TCRdb used MiXCR to reprocess the 5' RACE reads, holding one entry per CDR3 protein. The table shows about 100,000 distinct CDR3 sequences, with roughly 6% occurring only once. The origin of this receptor is a woman in her fifties or sixties in good health. Sequencing was performed on memory T cells sorted from blood.

The CDR3 region has the DNA TGTGCCAGCAGTTCATACAGAAAAAACATTCAGTACTTC. Protein sequence: CASSSYRKNIQYF. V and J are TRBV28 and TRBJ2-4; D call uncertain. Trimming took 4 bases from V and 4 from J, leaving 8 bases between them. The germline V gene has CDR1 MDHEN and CDR2 SYDVKM. This CDR3 has 13 amino acids.